Below are 31 T cell receptor beta chains sequenced from a single sample in a study of T cells in Graves' hyperthyroidism and ophthalmopathy. RNA transcripts were the template for amplifying TCR beta CDR3 regions. HTBI primers drove first-round RT-PCR of the TCR CDR3. TCRdb re-called the multiplex PCR reads through MiXCR, storing one row per CDR3 protein. The top ten hold around 10% of the sample, which has hundreds of thousands of distinct CDR3 sequences, roughly 37% seen once. Sequenced sample: blood. The receptor source for this set is a man aged 18 to 29 with Graves' hyperthyroidism.

In this sample, this clonotype turned up a few times. The chain links TRBV18 to TRBJ1-4, with 10 bases that match TRBD1. The V gene end was trimmed by 3 bases and the J gene end by 8 bases; junction bases not matched to a gene: 3. The CDR3 extends over 14 amino acids. The germline V gene has CDR1 KGHSH and CDR2 LQKENI. CDR3 protein: CASSPDRGMEKLFF. As DNA, the CDR3 is TGTGCCAGCTCACCGGACAGGGGGATGGAAAAACTGTTTTTT.

The V gene is TRBV29-1, the J gene TRBJ2-5; D possibly corresponds to TRBD1 (5 bases). Germline values: CDR1 SQVTM, CDR2 ANQGSEA. The CDR3 runs to 12 residues. The V gene lost 8 bases and the J gene lost 2 bases, with 12 bases spanning the gap. CDR3 sequence reads: CSLARGQETQYF. DNA for the CDR3: TGCAGCTTAGCTAGGGGACAAGAGACCCAGTACTTC.

In this sample, this clonotype turned up many times. This chain links TRBV15 with TRBJ2-5; 7 bases align to TRBD1. The germline CDR1 and CDR2 sequences are LNHNV and YYDKDF (reference sequence). With 0 bases clipped from V and 2 bases from J, the junction kept 3 bases outside the gene matches. This CDR3 spans 15 amino acids. As DNA, the CDR3 is TGTGCCACCAGCAGAGACAGGGGGTCACAAGAGACCCAGTACTTC. It codes for CATSRDRGSQETQYF.

The chain uses TRBV19 and TRBJ2-2; D might be TRBD1 (7 bases). Germline V gene sequence: CDR1 LNHDA, CDR2 SQIVND (reference sequence). Between the trimmed V and J ends, which lost 0 bases and 2 bases, there was a span of 13 bases. The CDR3 runs to 17 residues. This chain's CDR3 is CASSIDWRDRNTGELFF. CDR3 nucleotide sequence: TGTGCCAGTAGTATAGATTGGAGGGACAGAAACACCGGGGAGCTGTTTTTT. The full variable domain, in which reference TRBV19 and TRBJ2-2 provide the parts outside the CDR3, is DGGITQSPKYLFRKEGQNVTLSCEQNLNHDAMYWYRQDPGQGLRLIYYSQIVNDFQKGDIAEGYSVSREKKESFPLTVTSAQKNPTAFYLCASSIDWRDRNTGELFFGEGSRLTVL.

This clonotype was counted between two and nine times. This chain connects TRBV5-1 to TRBJ1-2; unclear D gene. CDR3 length: 15 residues. Germline lookup yields CDR1 SGHRS and CDR2 YFSETQ. Trimming left V 4 bases short and J 4 bases short, with 17 bases between. CDR3 in amino acids: CASSNAHDGSYGYTF. In nucleotides, the CDR3 is TGCGCCAGCAGCAACGCTCATGATGGGAGCTATGGCTACACCTTC.

This chain connects TRBV20-1 to TRBJ1-5; no reliable D call. Trimming pared 0 bases from V and 12 bases from J, leaving 3 bases between. This CDR3 spans 9 amino acids. Germline V gene lookup returns CDR1 DFQATT and CDR2 SNEGSKA (reference sequence). The chain's CDR3 is CSARDLQHF. In DNA form, the CDR3 reads TGCAGTGCTAGAGATCTCCAGCATTTT.

The V call is TRBV7-6, the J call TRBJ1-5; 7 positions agree with TRBD1. V dropped 5 bases and J dropped 0; count of bases not matched to a gene: 16. The length of the CDR3 is 19 residues. From germline, CDR1 is SGHVS and CDR2 FNYEAQ. The CDR3 here is CASSLGEGQTSHSNQPQHF. The CDR3 DNA reads as TGTGCCAGCAGCCTGGGGGAGGGACAGACTTCCCATAGCAATCAGCCCCAGCATTTT. Using reference TRBV7-6 and TRBJ1-5 for the parts outside the CDR3, the full variable domain is GAGVSQSPRYKVTKRGQDVALRCDPISGHVSLYWYRQALGQGPEFLTYFNYEAQQDKSGLPNDRFSAERPEGSISTLTIQRTEQRDSAMYRCASSLGEGQTSHSNQPQHFGDGTRLSIL.

This sequence joins TRBV19 and TRBJ1-1; D not resolved. CDR1 LNHDA and CDR2 SQIVND come from the germline V gene (reference sequence). This CDR3 comprises 11 residues. V gave up 7 bases and J gave up 3 bases, with 6 bases separating them. The CDR3 spells CASNHDTEAFF. The CDR3 DNA is TGTGCCAGTAACCATGACACTGAAGCTTTCTTT.

This clonotype appeared once. The rearrangement uses TRBV7-2 and TRBJ2-7, with a tentative D call TRBD2 (5 bases). The CDR3 runs to 15 residues. Germline CDR1 is SGHTA and CDR2 is FQGNSA. V was shortened by 1 base and J by 0 bases, with 10 bases between the two germline ends. The DNA of the CDR3 is TGTGCCAGCAGCTTAGAGCGGCTTAGCTCCTACGAGCAGTACTTC. This encodes CASSLERLSSYEQYF.

This clonotype has ten or more counts. This chain uses TRBV24-1 with TRBJ2-7; D possibly corresponds to TRBD2 (6 bases). CDR3 size: 14 residues. With 5 bases removed from V and 2 bases from J, the gap between germline ends came to 12 bases. Germline V CDR1 and CDR2: KGHDR, SFDVKD. The CDR3 DNA is TGTGCCACCAGTGGCCCTGGACTACCCTACGAGCAGTACTTC. Amino acid sequence: CATSGPGLPYEQYF.

The chain couples TRBV20-1 to TRBJ2-7; D possibly corresponds to TRBD2 (5 bases). Germline V gene sequence: CDR1 DFQATT, CDR2 SNEGSKA (reference sequence). This CDR3 is 15 amino acids long. Trimming shortened V by 1 base and J by 2 bases, and 15 bases separated the two germline ends. CDR3 nucleotide sequence: TGCAGTGCTAGAGGACTCTTAGCGAGGACCTACGAGCAGTACTTC. Amino acids: CSARGLLARTYEQYF.

This chain joins TRBV10-3 and TRBJ2-5; 9 bases match TRBD1. Germline values: CDR1 ENHRY, CDR2 SYGVKD. The V segment lost 4 bases and the J segment 7 bases; nucleotides outside the gene matches: 4. The CDR3 spans 13 residues. The DNA of the CDR3 is TGTGCCATCAGTGTACAGGGGGCGGGGACCCAGTACTTC. Amino acids: CAISVQGAGTQYF.

This clonotype was seen repeatedly, ten times or more. The chain carries TRBV9 and TRBJ1-6; a weak D match, TRBD1 (6 bases). Germline CDR1 SGDLS, CDR2 YYNGEE. This CDR3 has 15 residues. V lost 4 bases to trimming and J lost 3 bases, with 11 bases between them. The CDR3 reads CASSSQGNYNSPLHF. The DNA of the CDR3 is TGTGCCAGCAGCTCACAGGGTAACTATAATTCACCCCTCCACTTT.

The chain uses TRBV25-1 and TRBJ2-7; D possibly corresponds to TRBD1 (5 bases). CDR3 length equals 15 residues. Trimming pared 2 bases from V and 2 bases from J, leaving 13 bases between. Germline V gene lookup returns CDR1 MGHDK and CDR2 SYGVNS. In nucleotides, the CDR3 is TGTGCCAGCAGTGAAGGGGTCAGGGTACCCTACGAGCAGTACTTC. It encodes CASSEGVRVPYEQYF.

The chain employs TRBV2 and TRBJ2-7; 8 bases match TRBD2. V lost 8 bases, J lost 3 bases, and 9 bases stayed unmatched. The germline CDR1 and CDR2 sequences are SNHLY and FYNNEI. The CDR3 extends over 14 amino acids. CDR3 DNA: TGTGCCAGCGGTCCTGGCGGGGGGTACTACGAGCAGTACTTC. Its translation is CASGPGGGYYEQYF.

This clonotype has just one count. The rearrangement joins TRBV5-1 to TRBJ2-5; D possibly matches TRBD1 or TRBD2 (5 bases each). The CDR3 is 14 residues long. The V gene lost 2 bases and the J gene lost 4 bases, with 12 bases spanning the gap. CDR1 is SGHRS and CDR2 is YFSETQ in the germline V gene. The CDR3 DNA follows: TGCGCCAGCAGCTTCGGGGCCCCCGGAGAGACCCAGTACTTC. As protein: CASSFGAPGETQYF.

Ten or more counts support this clonotype. J is TRBJ1-5 and V is TRBV15, with D uncertain. Germline lookup yields CDR1 LNHNV and CDR2 YYDKDF (reference sequence). Trimming stripped 0 bases from V and 9 bases from J, with 12 bases between. CDR3 length: 14 residues. The CDR3 sequence: CATSRDFDSWPQHF. The CDR3 DNA sequence: TGTGCCACCAGCAGAGATTTTGATTCATGGCCCCAGCATTTT. Based on the CDR3 plus reference TRBV15 and TRBJ1-5, the full variable domain is DAMVIQNPRYQVTQFGKPVTLSCSQTLNHNVMYWYQQKSSQAPKLLFHYYDKDFNNEADTPDNFQSRRPNTSFCFLDIRSPGLGDTAMYLCATSRDFDSWPQHFGDGTRLSIL.

This chain uses TRBV20-1 with TRBJ2-6, with D perhaps matching TRBD2 (5 bases). Germline-derived CDR1 and CDR2 are DFQATT and SNEGSKA (reference sequence). The CDR3 length is 15 residues. Trimming removed 6 bases at V and 1 base at J, with 13 bases between. Written as DNA, the CDR3 is TGCAGTGCCCGAATCGGGGAATCTGGGGCCAACGTCCTGACTTTC. This translates into CSARIGESGANVLTF.

The chain links TRBV2 to TRBJ2-7; D remains unclear. The germline CDR1 and CDR2 sequences are SNHLY and FYNNEI. The V and J ends lost 6 bases and 4 bases respectively, with 10 bases between them. This CDR3 is 12 amino acids long. Here the CDR3 reads CASRGRGYEQYF. Written as DNA, the CDR3 is TGTGCCAGCAGGGGCAGAGGATACGAGCAGTACTTC.

There are many counts of this clonotype. This chain connects TRBV20-1 to TRBJ1-1; weak D call: TRBD1 (5 bases). Trimming stripped 1 base from V and 9 bases from J, with 9 bases between. This CDR3 contains 11 residues. The germline CDR1 and CDR2 sequences are DFQATT and SNEGSKA (reference sequence). CDR3 in amino acids: CSARGAGQAFF. CDR3 DNA sequence: TGCAGTGCTAGAGGGGCAGGGCAAGCTTTCTTT.

This clonotype was observed a handful of times. The chain is built from TRBV4-1 and TRBJ2-7, with D possibly being TRBD2 (5 bases). The CDR3 is 14 amino acids. Germline CDR1 reads MGHRA; CDR2 reads YSYEKL. Trimming left V 4 bases short and J 4 bases short, with 14 bases between. The CDR3 spells CASSLDPTIYEQYF. Written as DNA, the CDR3 is TGCGCCAGCAGCCTCGACCCGACTATTTACGAGCAGTACTTC.

This clonotype was seen more than once but under ten times. This chain connects TRBV30 to TRBJ2-6, with no clear D. Germline CDR1 GTSNPN, CDR2 SVGIG (reference sequence). This CDR3 is built from 14 residues. V was cut by 1 base and J by 0 bases, with 4 bases left in between. The CDR3 nucleotides read TGTGCCTGGAGTGGGATCTCTGGGGCCAACGTCCTGACTTTC. Its protein product is CAWSGISGANVLTF.

This chain links TRBV7-3 with TRBJ2-2, with 7 bases that match TRBD1. The CDR3 has 15 amino acids. Germline CDR1 SGHTA, CDR2 FQGTGA. Losses at the gene ends were 5 bases for V and 1 base for J; bases not matched to a gene: 4. CDR3: CASSPDRQNTGELFF. CDR3 coding DNA: TGTGCCAGCAGCCCGGACAGGCAGAACACCGGGGAGCTGTTTTTT.

This clonotype was seen a few times. The gene calls are TRBV11-1 and TRBJ2-5; 11 nucleotides agree with TRBD1. The CDR3 has 15 residues. Germline assignment: CDR1 SGHAT and CDR2 FQDESV (reference sequence). Trimming cost V 5 bases and J 4 bases; bases outside gene matches: 6. The CDR3 region is CASSPRTGGIETQYF. The CDR3 DNA sequence: TGTGCCAGCAGCCCGAGGACAGGGGGCATAGAGACCCAGTACTTC.

Worth noting for this clonotype: A junction end diverges from the germline sequence, so it may reflect a read error. The CDR3 sequence is CARSEYVAQETQYF. The CDR3 region has the DNA TGCGCCAGAAGCGAATACGTCGCCCAAGAGACCCAGTACTTC. The chain couples TRBV7-9 to TRBJ2-5, with D unclear. This CDR3 comprises 14 residues. Germline V lookup: CDR1 SEHNR, CDR2 FQNEAQ (reference sequence).

The sample holds many counts of this clonotype. The rearrangement uses TRBV7-9 and TRBJ2-5; 9 positions match TRBD2. The V and J ends lost 4 bases and 2 bases, in that order; junction bases with no gene match: 5. Germline loops: CDR1 SEHNR, CDR2 FQNEAQ (reference sequence). CDR3 size: 15 residues. This CDR3 is CASSSTAGGQETQYF. The CDR3 coding sequence is TGTGCCAGCAGCTCAACAGCGGGAGGACAAGAGACCCAGTACTTC.

This clonotype was observed once. The CDR3 here is CSVVSRETHEQYF. CDR3 DNA: TGCAGCGTTGTCTCGCGGGAGACCCACGAGCAGTACTTC. The chain has TRBV29-1 and TRBJ2-7; 7 bases fit TRBD2. With 4 bases clipped from V and 5 bases from J, the junction kept 8 bases outside the gene matches. The CDR3 extends over 13 amino acids. The germline CDR1 and CDR2 sequences are SQVTM and ANQGSEA.

This clonotype has only a few counts. This chain links TRBV4-3 with TRBJ2-5, with D uncertain. The CDR3 spans 15 residues. V was clipped by 1 base and J by 2 bases, with 11 bases between them. Germline V gene sequence: CDR1 LGHNA, CDR2 YSLEER. CDR3 nucleotide sequence: TGCGCCAGCAGCCAAGGGGTACAGCTACAAGAGACCCAGTACTTC. Protein product: CASSQGVQLQETQYF.

In this sample, this clonotype turned up many times. V and J are TRBV2 and TRBJ1-4; a weak D match, TRBD1 (5 bases). Germline loops: CDR1 SNHLY, CDR2 FYNNEI. The CDR3 is 14 amino acids. V dropped 1 base and J dropped 7 bases, with 10 bases sitting between them. The CDR3 loop reads CASSEVGVAEKLFF. The CDR3, as DNA: TGTGCCAGCAGTGAAGTGGGGGTGGCTGAAAAACTGTTTTTT. The whole variable domain, remainder taken from reference TRBV2 and TRBJ1-4, is EPEVTQTPSHQVTQMGQEVILRCVPISNHLYFYWYRQILGQKVEFLVSFYNNEISEKSEIFDDQFSVERPDGSNFTLKIRSTKLEDSAMYFCASSEVGVAEKLFFGSGTQLSVL.

This clonotype has more than one count but fewer than ten. V and J are TRBV30 and TRBJ1-6; no definite D call. This CDR3 spans 14 amino acids. With 0 bases removed from V and 6 bases from J, the gap between germline ends came to 9 bases. The germline V gene encodes CDR1 GTSNPN and CDR2 SVGIG (reference sequence). CDR3 amino acids: CAWSVRIGNSPLHF. CDR3 DNA sequence: TGTGCCTGGAGTGTACGTATTGGTAATTCACCCCTCCACTTT. Full variable domain (rest looked up from reference TRBV30 and TRBJ1-6): SQTIHQWPATLVQPVGSPLSLECTVEGTSNPNLYWYRQAAGRGLQLLFYSVGIGQISSEVPQNLSASRPQDRQFILSSKKLLLSDSGFYLCAWSVRIGNSPLHFGNGTRLTVT.

The rearrangement joins TRBV11-2 to TRBJ2-5; D may correspond to TRBD1 or TRBD2 (6 bases each). This CDR3 comprises 15 residues. Trimming took 5 bases from V and 4 from J, leaving 17 bases between them. Germline values: CDR1 SGHAT, CDR2 FQNNGV. The CDR3 spells CASSVALGGVETQYF. CDR3 nucleotides: TGTGCCAGCAGCGTTGCTCTGGGGGGCGTAGAGACCCAGTACTTC.